The sample holds a few counts of the clone carrying this TCR beta chain. No antigen is known for it. The record originates from a study of CD8 T cells in ankylosing spondylitis. Study outcomes and limitations: Those disease-linked clones were CD8+; they were also relatively rare in peripheral blood. There were earlier reports of some motif variants in reactive arthritis synovial fluid and blood. Within ankylosing spondylitis blood, a TCR beta motif made up of roughly eight highly homologous variants appeared to be characteristic.

TCR beta libraries were made by quantitative 5'-RACE with molecular barcodes. In TCRdb, the 5' RACE reads were re-called with MiXCR into one record per CDR3 protein. The repertoire holds 130,000 or so distinct CDR3 sequences, with 6% to 8.5% as singletons. Trimming removed 0 bases from V and 6 bases from J, with 12 bases in between. The germline V gene has CDR1 KGHSH and CDR2 LQKENI. The CDR3 is 15 amino acids. The sequencing input was blood, either unsorted or a sorted T cell fraction (not recorded which). The V call is TRBV18, the J call TRBJ2-1; TRBD1 might be the D (5 bases). The TCR was taken from a male donor with ankylosing spondylitis or in good health (not recorded which). The DNA for the CDR3 is TGTGCCAGCTCACCACCCTTGGGGCAGATCAATGAGCAGTTCTTC. Protein product: CASSPPLGQINEQFF.